This T cell receptor (beta chain) stems from a study of early T cells in non-severe SARS-CoV-2 infection. General study points: The study's VDJdb matching favored anti-spike CD8 responses and missed private and CD4 specificities.

Separate cDNA molecules each had unique molecular identifiers attached to them. TCRdb passed the 5' RACE reads through MiXCR, listing each CDR3 protein once. The data contain 55,000 to 80,000 distinct CDR3 sequences, 10% to 15% of them singletons. This clonotype was counted between two and nine times. Its specificity is not known. This TCR was sampled from an adult who was a healthcare worker with PCR-confirmed SARS-CoV-2 infection or an uninfected control (not recorded which). The sequences come from whole blood, collected at baseline.

The CDR3: CASSIGQVTEAFF. CDR3 bases: TGCGCCAGCAGCATTGGACAGGTCACTGAAGCTTTCTTT. The chain employs TRBV5-1 and TRBJ1-1; 7 bases match TRBD1. J lost 4 bases, V lost 4 bases, and 4 bases had no gene match. Germline lookup yields CDR1 SGHRS and CDR2 YFSETQ. The CDR3 consists of 13 residues.